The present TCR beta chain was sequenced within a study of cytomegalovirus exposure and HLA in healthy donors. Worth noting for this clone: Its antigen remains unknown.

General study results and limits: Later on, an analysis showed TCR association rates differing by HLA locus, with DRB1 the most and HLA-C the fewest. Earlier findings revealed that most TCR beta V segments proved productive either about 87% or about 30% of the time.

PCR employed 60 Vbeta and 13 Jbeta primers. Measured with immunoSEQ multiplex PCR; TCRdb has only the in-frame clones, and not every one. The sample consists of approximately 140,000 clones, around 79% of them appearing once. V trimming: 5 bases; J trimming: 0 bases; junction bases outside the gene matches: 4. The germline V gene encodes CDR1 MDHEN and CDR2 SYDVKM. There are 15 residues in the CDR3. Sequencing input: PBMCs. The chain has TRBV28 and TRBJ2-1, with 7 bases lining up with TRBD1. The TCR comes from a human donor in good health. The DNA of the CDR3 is TGTGCCAGCAGTGAGGACAGGTTCTCCTACAATGAGCAGTTCTTC. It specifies CASSEDRFSYNEQFF.